One T cell receptor beta chain is described in this entry. This clone was detected a few times. The antigen it binds to is not known. No per-base quality is available; no much larger clone lies one base away. The data derive from a study of T cells in localized non-small cell lung cancer (dated by TCRdb to the early 2020s). Turning to the overall study: Comparing tumors with uninvolved tumor-adjacent lungs, the study looked at the T cell repertoires of 200 to 250 patients with early-stage NSCLC. The cohort consisted of roughly 240 treatment-naive NSCLC patients whose localized lung tumors had been resected. NSCLC patients had a mean age of approximately 70 years, and 129 were male and 85 to 110 female. Study-level results and caveats: Since the design was exploratory, TCR variables were selected using unadjusted p-values with no false-discovery rate correction. A median of about 61 of the top 100 tumor clones turned up in the paired uninvolved adjacent lung, and around 27 of those clones also ranked among the top 100 of that same adjacent lung. Longer overall survival was associated with higher T cell density in blood, whereas shorter survival was associated with higher clonality in adjacent lung. Because multi-region tumor sequencing was not performed, intratumor heterogeneity could not be ruled out. Uninvolved tumor-adjacent lung showed the highest T cell clonality, higher than tumor, which suggests more focused antigenic responses in the uninvolved tumor-adjacent lung.

The immunoSEQ Assay was used to sequence TCR beta CDR3 regions from DNA. As for how the authors treated the data: T cell density was computed as TCR beta template counts normalized to usable DNA estimated by amplifying housekeeping genes. The preseqR package was used to estimate richness by extrapolating to 400,000 templates for PBMC samples and to 120,000 templates for tissue samples. Clonality was calculated as one minus Pielou's evenness. Tissue-enriched TCRs were identified by differential abundance testing using productive amino-acid clonotypes, minimum total count 5 and alpha 0.1. The Jaccard Index and the Morisita Overlap Index were used to measure how much the repertoires overlapped between compartments. GLIPH grouped TCR beta CDR3s together with public tetramer-defined viral CDR3s, and a viral motif had to include at least three viral sequences and also show V-gene enrichment. This immuneACCESS table, as held by TCRdb, lists in-frame sequences with V and J called but not all clones. Of the missing ones, under half trace to an unresolved V gene in checked studies; the others have no known cause. V and J calls plus clone size are reproduced from that table; the DNA served to infer D and trimming. The sample table lists 30,000 to 45,000 clones, approximately 88% of them with a count of one. The ten largest make up roughly 2.6% of the sample.

The V end gives up 4 bases and the J end 5 bases, leaving 2 bases in the junction not matched to a gene. The CDR3 contains 14 residues, cysteine and phenylalanine counted. The kept DNA is CDR3 alone, 42 bases in frame from the first base. CDR1 is given as WNHNN and CDR2 as SYGVQD, both from the germline V gene (reference sequence). At diagnosis, tumor, uninvolved tumor-adjacent lung and peripheral blood were collected and then preserved as a mix of FFPE and fresh-frozen material. For TCR repertoire profiling, blood samples were analyzed in the form of peripheral blood mononuclear cells. The source of this sequence is a woman between 40 and 69 years old with stage I lung adenocarcinoma. This chain is built from TRBV10-1 and TRBJ1-5; the junction holds 10 bases that match TRBD1. The sequencing here drew on peripheral blood, taken before any cancer treatment. The CDR3 protein is CASSGGQGDQPQHF. The DNA sequence follows: TGCGCCAGCAGTGGAGGACAGGGGGATCAGCCCCAGCATTTT.